This T cell receptor (beta chain) was identified in a study of T cell repertoires in cytomegalovirus infection. TCRdb reprocessed the reads via MiXCR and lists one record per CDR3 protein. The repertoire holds about 530,000 distinct CDR3 sequences, with around 27% as singletons. This clonotype was seen a few times. The target antigen is unknown. Regarding the study as a whole: Within the response measured ex vivo, HLA-C-restricted CMV-specific TCR beta clonotypes were dominant.

The CDR3 is made up of 14 amino acids. V was trimmed by 2 bases and J by 0 bases, leaving 9 bases between them. Germline assignment: CDR1 SGDLS and CDR2 YYNGEE. The chain combines TRBV9 with TRBJ2-7; no clear D. The clonotype originates from a human donor in good health (CMV status not recorded). Some clones in this sample may be carry-over from other donors' samples. Sequencing input: PBMCs. The CDR3 reads CASSVTGLSYEQYF. CDR3 sequence (DNA): TGTGCCAGCAGCGTCACGGGTCTCTCCTACGAGCAGTACTTC.